This passage covers 17 T cell receptor beta chains from one sample sequenced in a study of blood T cell repertoires in COVID-19. TCRdb's table, derived via immunoSEQ multiplex PCR, lists solely in-frame clones and lacks some. The table includes about 140,000 clones, 75% to 90% detected once. Sequenced input: peripheral blood. These TCRs come from a woman in her forties or fifties with acute or convalescent COVID-19.

The chain recombines TRBV7-2 with TRBJ2-7, with TRBD2 matching over 10 bases. J gave up 0 bases and V 5 bases, and 4 bases lay outside the gene matches. This CDR3 has 15 residues. Germline V gene data show CDR1 as SGHTA and CDR2 as FQGNSA. Here the CDR3 reads CASSRTSGYSYEQYF. The CDR3 region has the DNA TGTGCCAGCAGCCGGACTAGCGGTTACTCCTACGAGCAGTACTTC.

This chain links TRBV5-8 with TRBJ2-1; TRBD2 matches 9 bases. Germline V CDR1 and CDR2: SGHTS, YDEGEE. The CDR3 spans 14 residues. The trim removed 4 bases at V and 6 bases at J, leaving 5 bases unmatched. The CDR3 loop is CASSVPGLANEQFF. DNA for the CDR3: TGTGCCAGCAGCGTACCGGGACTAGCCAATGAGCAGTTCTTC.

The rearrangement uses TRBV7-8 and TRBJ1-5, with TRBD1 identical over 7 bases. From germline, CDR1 is SGHVS and CDR2 FQNEAQ. V was pared by 8 bases and J by 0 bases, with 4 bases of the junction left unmatched. The CDR3 has 14 residues. In DNA, the CDR3 is TGTGCCAGCGGGACAGACTATAGCAATCAGCCCCAGCATTTT. Protein sequence: CASGTDYSNQPQHF.

The chain links TRBV12-3 or TRBV12-4 to TRBJ2-7; maybe TRBD2 (5 bases). V dropped 6 bases and J dropped 4 bases, with 10 bases sitting between them. The CDR3 spans 12 residues. The CDR3 nucleotides are TGTGCCAGCAGCCCCCAGCGGTACGAGCAGTACTTC. It specifies CASSPQRYEQYF.

The gene calls are TRBV15 and TRBJ2-3; 8 bases line up with TRBD2. Germline assignment: CDR1 LNHNV and CDR2 YYDKDF (reference sequence). This CDR3 region has 15 residues. V trimming: 4 bases; J trimming: 6 bases; junction bases outside the gene matches: 9. Here the CDR3 DNA reads TGTGCCACCAGCAACCCGGGACTAGGGCAGGATACGCAGTATTTT. It translates to CATSNPGLGQDTQYF.

V gene TRBV2 combines with J gene TRBJ2-7; no reliable D call. V lost 7 bases to trimming and J lost 3 bases, with 4 bases between them. CDR1 and CDR2 (germline): SNHLY, FYNNEI. This CDR3 comprises 10 residues. The CDR3 loop reads CASNGYEQYF. The CDR3 DNA follows: TGTGCCAGCAACGGCTACGAGCAGTACTTC.

The rearrangement uses TRBV4-2 and TRBJ1-1; D remains unclear. The germline V gene encodes CDR1 LGHNA and CDR2 YNFKEQ. CDR3 length equals 15 residues. Between the trimmed V and J ends, which lost 4 bases and 0 bases, there was a span of 12 bases. As DNA, the CDR3 is TGTGCCAGCAGCCCTCTTGCGAGAATGAACACTGAAGCTTTCTTT. As protein: CASSPLARMNTEAFF.

A single count supports this clone. V is TRBV6-5 and J is TRBJ2-1; 9 bases line up with TRBD2. With V trimmed by 8 bases and J by 6 bases, 8 bases remained unmatched. The V gene's germline CDR1 is MNHEY and CDR2 SVGAGI. The CDR3 totals 14 residues. CDR3 bases: TGTGCCAGCTTATCGGGACTAGCCCCCAATGAGCAGTTCTTC. As protein: CASLSGLAPNEQFF.

The chain recombines TRBV3-1 (or the pseudogene TRBV3-2) with TRBJ1-4; D might be TRBD1 (6 bases). The CDR3 length is 14 residues. V was shortened by 4 bases and J by 7 bases, with 13 bases between the two germline ends. Germline V gene lookup returns CDR1 LGHDT and CDR2 YNNKEL (reference sequence). CDR3 in amino acids: CASSLYRDTEKLFF. In DNA form, the CDR3 reads TGTGCCAGCAGCCTCTACCGGGACACTGAAAAACTGTTTTTT.

Details on this clone: The same CDR3 can be traced to other DNA sequences in this sample. The rearrangement links TRBV25-1 to TRBJ2-1, with TRBD1 matching 9 bases. Germline V gives CDR1 MGHDK, CDR2 SYGVNS. The CDR3 has 15 residues. After removal of 2 bases from V and 5 bases from J, the junction contained 4 bases not matched to a gene. This CDR3 is CASSEPGQGDNEQFF. The CDR3 region has the DNA TGTGCCAGCAGTGAACCGGGACAGGGAGACAATGAGCAGTTCTTC.

The chain recombines TRBV29-1 with TRBJ2-5; tentative D call: TRBD2 (7 bases). Germline CDR1 reads SQVTM; CDR2 reads ANQGSEA. The ends were cut back, 4 bases at V and 3 bases at J, with 15 bases in the middle. This CDR3 is built from 14 residues. The CDR3 DNA is TGCAGCGTTGGGAGGGGGGGGTTGAAAGAGACCCAGTACTTC. It translates to CSVGRGGLKETQYF. Based on the CDR3 plus reference TRBV29-1 and TRBJ2-5, the full variable domain is SAVISQKPSRDICQRGTSLTIQCQVDSQVTMMFWYRQQPGQSLTLIATANQGSEATYESGFVIDKFPISRPNLTFSTLTVSNMSPEDSSIYLCSVGRGGLKETQYFGPGTRLLVL.

The chain recombines TRBV7-3 with TRBJ2-3; D ambiguous. This CDR3 comprises 15 residues. Germline V gives CDR1 SGHTA, CDR2 FQGTGA. V was clipped by 0 bases and J by 2 bases, with 9 bases between them. The DNA of the CDR3 is TGTGCCAGCAGCTTAACCACAGACCACACAGATACGCAGTATTTT. This sequence encodes CASSLTTDHTDTQYF.

The rearrangement links TRBV6-5 to TRBJ2-3; 8 positions match TRBD2. Germline-derived CDR1 and CDR2 are MNHEY and SVGAGI. This CDR3 spans 16 amino acids. Trimming at V came to 2 bases and at J to 2 bases, leaving 6 bases not matched to a gene. Here the CDR3 DNA reads TGTGCCAGCAGTTACGGGGCTAGCGGGCACACAGATACGCAGTATTTT. Amino acid sequence: CASSYGASGHTDTQYF.

V and J are TRBV6-2 or TRBV6-3 and TRBJ1-2, with D unclear. Looked up from germline, CDR1 is MNHEY and CDR2 is SVGEGT. The CDR3 sequence is 15 residues long. V lost 0 bases and J 0 bases, leaving 8 bases between the germline ends. CDR3 loop: CASSYSSQTNYGYTF. The DNA for the CDR3 is TGTGCCAGCAGTTACTCGTCACAGACTAACTATGGCTACACCTTC.

The chain links TRBV4-1 to TRBJ1-4; 8 bases match TRBD1. CDR1 MGHRA and CDR2 YSYEKL come from the germline V gene. After removal of 0 bases from V and 9 bases from J, the junction contained 6 bases not matched to a gene. This CDR3 region has 15 residues. Here the CDR3 reads CASSQDLGTGKKLFF. CDR3 bases: TGCGCCAGCAGCCAAGATCTTGGGACAGGAAAAAAACTGTTTTTT.

This chain joins TRBV5-1 and TRBJ2-2; unclear D gene. The CDR3 consists of 12 residues. Trimming took off 2 bases at V and 7 bases at J, with 6 bases between the two ends. The germline V gene encodes CDR1 SGHRS and CDR2 YFSETQ. CDR3 sequence (DNA): TGCGCCAGCAGCTTAATGTACGGGGAGCTGTTTTTT. Amino acid sequence: CASSLMYGELFF.

The V call is TRBV21-1, the J call TRBJ1-5; the table's D call TRBD1 went unverified against the DNA. TRBV21-1 is reported as a pseudogene. The CDR3 runs to 19 residues. CDR3 sequence (DNA): TGTGCCAGCAGCCGCAGGGCAGGGGTCGACTTGAAGGGCAATCAGCCCCAGCATTTT. This encodes CASSRRAGVDLKGNQPQHF.